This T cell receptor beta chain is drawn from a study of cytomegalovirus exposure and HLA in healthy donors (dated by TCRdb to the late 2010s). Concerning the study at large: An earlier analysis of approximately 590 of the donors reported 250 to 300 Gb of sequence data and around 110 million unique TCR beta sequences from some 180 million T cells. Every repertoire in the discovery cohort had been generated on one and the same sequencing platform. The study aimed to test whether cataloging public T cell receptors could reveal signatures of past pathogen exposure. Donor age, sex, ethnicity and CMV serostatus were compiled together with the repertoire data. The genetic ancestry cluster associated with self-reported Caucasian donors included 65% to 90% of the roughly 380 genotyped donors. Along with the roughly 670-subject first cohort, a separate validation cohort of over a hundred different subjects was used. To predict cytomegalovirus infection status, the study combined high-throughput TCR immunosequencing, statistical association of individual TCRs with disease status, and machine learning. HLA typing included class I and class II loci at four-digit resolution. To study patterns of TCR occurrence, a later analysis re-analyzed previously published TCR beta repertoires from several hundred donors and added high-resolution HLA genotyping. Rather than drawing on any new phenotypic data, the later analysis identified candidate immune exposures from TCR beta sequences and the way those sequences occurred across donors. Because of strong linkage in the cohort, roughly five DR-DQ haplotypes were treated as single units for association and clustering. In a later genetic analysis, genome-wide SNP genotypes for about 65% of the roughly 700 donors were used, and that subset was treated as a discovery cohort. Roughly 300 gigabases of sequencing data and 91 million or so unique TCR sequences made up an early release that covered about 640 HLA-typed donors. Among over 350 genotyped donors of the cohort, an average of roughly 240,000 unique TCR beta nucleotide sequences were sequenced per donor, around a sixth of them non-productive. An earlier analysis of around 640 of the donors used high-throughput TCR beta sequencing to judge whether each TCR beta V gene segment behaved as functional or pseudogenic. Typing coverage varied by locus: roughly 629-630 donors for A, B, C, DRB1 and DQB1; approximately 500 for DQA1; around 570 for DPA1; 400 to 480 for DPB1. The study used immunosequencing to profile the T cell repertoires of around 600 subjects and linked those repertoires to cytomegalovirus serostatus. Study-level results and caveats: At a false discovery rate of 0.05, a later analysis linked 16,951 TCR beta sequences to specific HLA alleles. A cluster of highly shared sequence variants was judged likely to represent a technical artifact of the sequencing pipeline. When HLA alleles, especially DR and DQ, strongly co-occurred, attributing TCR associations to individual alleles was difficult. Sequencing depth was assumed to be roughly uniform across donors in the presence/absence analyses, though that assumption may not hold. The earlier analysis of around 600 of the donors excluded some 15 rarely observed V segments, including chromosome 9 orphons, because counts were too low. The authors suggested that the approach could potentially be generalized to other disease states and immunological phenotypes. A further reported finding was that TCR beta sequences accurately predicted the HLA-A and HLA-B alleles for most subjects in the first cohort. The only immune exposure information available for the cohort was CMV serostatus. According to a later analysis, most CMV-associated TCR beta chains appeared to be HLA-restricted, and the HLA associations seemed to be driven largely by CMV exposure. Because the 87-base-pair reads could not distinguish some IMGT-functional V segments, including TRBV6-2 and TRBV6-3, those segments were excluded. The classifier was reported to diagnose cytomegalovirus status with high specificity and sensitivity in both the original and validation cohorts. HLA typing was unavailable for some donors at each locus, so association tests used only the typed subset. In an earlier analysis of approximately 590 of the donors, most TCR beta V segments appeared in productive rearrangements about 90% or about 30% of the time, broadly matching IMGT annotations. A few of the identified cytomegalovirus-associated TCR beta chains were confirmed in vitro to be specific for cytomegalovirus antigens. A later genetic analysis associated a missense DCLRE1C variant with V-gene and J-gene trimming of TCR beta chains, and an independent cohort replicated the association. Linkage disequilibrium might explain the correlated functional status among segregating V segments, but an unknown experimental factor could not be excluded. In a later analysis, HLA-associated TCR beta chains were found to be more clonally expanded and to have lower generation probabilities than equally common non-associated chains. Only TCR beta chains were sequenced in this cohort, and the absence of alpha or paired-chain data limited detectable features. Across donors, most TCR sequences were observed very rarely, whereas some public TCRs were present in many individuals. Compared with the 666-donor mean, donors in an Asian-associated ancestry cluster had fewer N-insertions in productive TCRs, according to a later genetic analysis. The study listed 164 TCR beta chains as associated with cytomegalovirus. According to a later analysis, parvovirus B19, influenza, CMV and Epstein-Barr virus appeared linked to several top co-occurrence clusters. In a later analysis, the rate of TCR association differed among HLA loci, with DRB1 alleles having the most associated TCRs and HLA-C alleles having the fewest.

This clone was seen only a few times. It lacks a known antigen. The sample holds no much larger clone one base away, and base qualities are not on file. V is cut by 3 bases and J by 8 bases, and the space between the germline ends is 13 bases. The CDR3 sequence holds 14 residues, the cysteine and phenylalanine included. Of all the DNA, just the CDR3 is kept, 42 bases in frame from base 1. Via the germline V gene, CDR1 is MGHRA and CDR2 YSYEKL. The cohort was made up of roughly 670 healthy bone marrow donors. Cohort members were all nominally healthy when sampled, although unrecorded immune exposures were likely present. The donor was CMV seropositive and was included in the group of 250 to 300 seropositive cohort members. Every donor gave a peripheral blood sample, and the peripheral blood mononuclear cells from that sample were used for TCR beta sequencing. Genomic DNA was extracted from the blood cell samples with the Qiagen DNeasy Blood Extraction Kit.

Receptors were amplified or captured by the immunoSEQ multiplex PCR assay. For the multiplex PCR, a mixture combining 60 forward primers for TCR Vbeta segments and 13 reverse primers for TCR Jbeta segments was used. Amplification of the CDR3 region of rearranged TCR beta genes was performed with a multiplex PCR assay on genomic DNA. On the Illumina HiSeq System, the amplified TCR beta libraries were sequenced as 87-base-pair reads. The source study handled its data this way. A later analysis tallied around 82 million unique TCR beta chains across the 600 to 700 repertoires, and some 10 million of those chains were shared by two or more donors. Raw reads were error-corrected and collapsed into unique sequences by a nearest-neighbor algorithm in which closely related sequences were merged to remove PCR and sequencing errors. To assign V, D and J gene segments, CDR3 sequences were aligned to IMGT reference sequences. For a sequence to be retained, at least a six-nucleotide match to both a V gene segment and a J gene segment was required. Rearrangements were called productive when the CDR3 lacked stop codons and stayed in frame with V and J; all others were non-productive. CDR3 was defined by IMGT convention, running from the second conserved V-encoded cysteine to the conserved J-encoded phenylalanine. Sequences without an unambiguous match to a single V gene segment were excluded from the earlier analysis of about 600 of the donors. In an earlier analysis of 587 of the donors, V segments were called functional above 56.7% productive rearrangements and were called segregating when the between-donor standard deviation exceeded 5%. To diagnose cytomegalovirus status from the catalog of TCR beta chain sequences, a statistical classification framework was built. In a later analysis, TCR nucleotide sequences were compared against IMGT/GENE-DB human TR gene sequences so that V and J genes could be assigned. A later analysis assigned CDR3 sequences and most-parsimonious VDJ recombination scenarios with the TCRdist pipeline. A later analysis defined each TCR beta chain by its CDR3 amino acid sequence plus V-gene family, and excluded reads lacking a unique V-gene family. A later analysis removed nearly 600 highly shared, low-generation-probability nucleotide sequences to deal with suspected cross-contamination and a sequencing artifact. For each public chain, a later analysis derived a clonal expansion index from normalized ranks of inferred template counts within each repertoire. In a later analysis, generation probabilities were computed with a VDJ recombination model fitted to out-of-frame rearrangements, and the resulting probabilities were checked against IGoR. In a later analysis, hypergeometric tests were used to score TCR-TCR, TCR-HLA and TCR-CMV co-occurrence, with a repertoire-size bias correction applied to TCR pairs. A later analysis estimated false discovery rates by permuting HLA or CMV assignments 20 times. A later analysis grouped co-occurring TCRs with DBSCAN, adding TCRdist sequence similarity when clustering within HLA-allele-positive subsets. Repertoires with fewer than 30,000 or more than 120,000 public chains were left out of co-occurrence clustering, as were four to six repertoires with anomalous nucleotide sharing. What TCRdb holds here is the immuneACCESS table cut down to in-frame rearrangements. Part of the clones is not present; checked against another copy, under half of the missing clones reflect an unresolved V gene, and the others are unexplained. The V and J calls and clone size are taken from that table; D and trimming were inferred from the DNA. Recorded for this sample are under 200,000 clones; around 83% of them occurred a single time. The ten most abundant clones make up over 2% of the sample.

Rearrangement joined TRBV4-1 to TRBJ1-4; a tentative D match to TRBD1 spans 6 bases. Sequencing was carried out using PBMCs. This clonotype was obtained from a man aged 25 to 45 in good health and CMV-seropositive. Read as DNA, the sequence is TGCGCCAGCAGCCACATTCAGGGGCAAGAAAAACTGTTTTTT. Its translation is CASSHIQGQEKLFF.